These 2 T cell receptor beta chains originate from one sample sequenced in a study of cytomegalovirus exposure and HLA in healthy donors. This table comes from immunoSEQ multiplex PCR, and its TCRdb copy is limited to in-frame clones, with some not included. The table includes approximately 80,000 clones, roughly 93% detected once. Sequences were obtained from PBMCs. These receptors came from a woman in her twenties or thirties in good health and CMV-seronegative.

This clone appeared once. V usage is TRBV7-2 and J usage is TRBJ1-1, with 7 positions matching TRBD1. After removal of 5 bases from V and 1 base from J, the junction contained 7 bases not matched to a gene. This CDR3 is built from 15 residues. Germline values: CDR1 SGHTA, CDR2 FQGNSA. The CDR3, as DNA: TGTGCCAGCAGCCCGTTCGGGACAGAGAACACTGAAGCTTTCTTT. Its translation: CASSPFGTENTEAFF.

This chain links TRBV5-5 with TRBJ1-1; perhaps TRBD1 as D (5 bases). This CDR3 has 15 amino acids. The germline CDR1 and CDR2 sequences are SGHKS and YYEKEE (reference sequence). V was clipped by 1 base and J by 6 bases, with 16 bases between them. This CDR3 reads CASSLNWAGPPEAFF. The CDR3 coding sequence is TGTGCCAGCAGCTTGAATTGGGCGGGGCCCCCTGAAGCTTTCTTT.